Each of the 8 T cell receptor beta chains below was sequenced from the same sample in a study of T cells in Graves' hyperthyroidism and ophthalmopathy. From RNA transcripts, TCR beta CDR3 regions were amplified. A set of HTBI primers served as the primers for a first-round RT-PCR of the TCR CDR3. Each CDR3 protein is one row after TCRdb ran MiXCR on the multiplex PCR reads. The repertoire holds 200,000 to 250,000 distinct CDR3 sequences, over 20% seen once, with around 40% in the top ten. What was sequenced was blood. These TCRs come from a woman in her 40s with Graves' ophthalmopathy.

The V call is TRBV28, the J call TRBJ2-5; 10 bases map to TRBD1. Germline assignment: CDR1 MDHEN and CDR2 SYDVKM. The trim removed 5 bases at V and 5 bases at J, leaving 8 bases unmatched. This CDR3 is 15 amino acids long. CDR3 amino acids: CASSEWDRGSETQYF. The CDR3 nucleotides are TGTGCCAGCAGTGAGTGGGACAGGGGCAGTGAGACCCAGTACTTC.

This clonotype occurred many times. The chain carries TRBV2 and TRBJ2-5, with a weak D call TRBD2 (6 bases). Germline-derived CDR1 and CDR2 are SNHLY and FYNNEI. The germline V and J ends were trimmed by 5 bases and 7 bases, with 17 bases remaining between them. The CDR3 has 14 residues. CDR3 loop: CASSPHAGTSTQYF. DNA of the CDR3: TGTGCCAGCAGTCCCCACGCCGGGACTTCGACCCAGTACTTC. The entire variable domain, with the rest obtained from reference TRBV2 and TRBJ2-5, is as follows: EPEVTQTPSHQVTQMGQEVILRCVPISNHLYFYWYRQILGQKVEFLVSFYNNEISEKSEIFDDQFSVERPDGSNFTLKIRSTKLEDSAMYFCASSPHAGTSTQYFGPGTRLLVL.

The rearrangement links TRBV7-2 to TRBJ2-5, with 8 bases aligning to TRBD2. This CDR3 has 15 residues. Unmatched junction bases numbered 7, after V lost 5 bases and J lost 2 bases. Per germline, CDR1 SGHTA and CDR2 FQGNSA. The CDR3 is CASSRGGTAQETQYF. DNA of the CDR3: TGTGCCAGCAGCCGGGGGGGGACTGCACAAGAGACCCAGTACTTC.

In this sample, this clonotype turned up many times. The CDR3 loop reads CSARPAAGGYEQYF. The CDR3 bases are TGCAGTGCTAGACCCGCAGCGGGAGGCTACGAGCAGTACTTC. The chain couples TRBV20-1 to TRBJ2-7, with 9 bases aligning to TRBD2. CDR1 and CDR2 from the germline V gene are DFQATT and SNEGSKA (reference sequence). The CDR3 has 14 residues. Trimming removed 2 bases from V and 3 bases from J; junction bases left unmatched: 5.

This clonotype appeared many times. The chain uses TRBV2 and TRBJ1-5, with a weak D call TRBD1 (6 bases). Germline V gene data show CDR1 as SNHLY and CDR2 as FYNNEI. The CDR3 extends over 13 amino acids. Trimming removed 7 bases from V and 5 bases from J, with 12 bases in between. CDR3 sequence reads: CASTGTRYQPQHF. For the CDR3, the DNA is TGTGCCAGCACCGGGACAAGGTATCAGCCCCAGCATTTT.

The genes are TRBV30 and TRBJ2-7; D possibly corresponds to TRBD2 (6 bases). Looked up from germline, CDR1 is GTSNPN and CDR2 is SVGIG (reference sequence). V was cut by 4 bases and J by 4 bases, with 11 bases left in between. The length of the CDR3 is 12 residues. This CDR3 is CAWKGGQYEQYF. The CDR3, as DNA: TGTGCCTGGAAAGGAGGGCAATACGAGCAGTACTTC.

This clonotype was counted ten times or more. The V gene is TRBV20-1, the J gene TRBJ2-7; 8 bases fit TRBD2. Germline CDR1 is DFQATT and CDR2 is SNEGSKA (reference sequence). V lost 0 bases and J lost 3; bases outside the gene matches: 7. CDR3 length equals 15 residues. CDR3 amino acids: CSARELAEGIYEQYF. In nucleotides, the CDR3 is TGCAGTGCTAGAGAACTAGCGGAAGGTATCTACGAGCAGTACTTC.

This clonotype has only a few counts. The V gene is TRBV11-2, the J gene TRBJ2-7; D gene uncertain. CDR3 size: 11 residues. The V gene's germline CDR1 is SGHAT and CDR2 FQNNGV. The V end was cut by 2 bases, the J end by 12 bases, with 11 bases between. The CDR3 DNA follows: TGTGCCAGCAGCTTAAACCGAAGAGTGTACTTC. Amino acids: CASSLNRRVYF.